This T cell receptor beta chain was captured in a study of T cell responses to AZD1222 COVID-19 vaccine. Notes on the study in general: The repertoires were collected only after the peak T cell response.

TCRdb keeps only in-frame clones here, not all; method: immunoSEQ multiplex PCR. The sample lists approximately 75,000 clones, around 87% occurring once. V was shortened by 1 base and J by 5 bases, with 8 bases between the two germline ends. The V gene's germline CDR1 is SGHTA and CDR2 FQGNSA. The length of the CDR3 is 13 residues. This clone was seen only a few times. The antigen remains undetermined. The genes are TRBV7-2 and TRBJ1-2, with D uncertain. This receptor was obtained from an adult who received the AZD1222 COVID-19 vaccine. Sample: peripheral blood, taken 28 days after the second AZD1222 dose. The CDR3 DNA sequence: TGTGCCAGCAGCTTAGATGGTCAGTATGGCTACACCTTC. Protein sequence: CASSLDGQYGYTF.